The present TCR beta chain was sequenced within a study of spatial heterogeneity in lung cancer. Study context: Sequence detection consistently recorded a greater number of beta-chain than alpha-chain sequences.

Every TCR cDNA molecule bore a unique molecular identifier. Using its own MiXCR run on the 5' RACE reads, TCRdb lists one record per CDR3 protein. Seen here are about 86,000 distinct CDR3 sequences, around 12% observed once, and the top ten hold 3.5% to 5.5%. A note on this clonotype: Its cognate antigen is unknown.

As for time point: sample taken at primary tumor resection. Sequencing covered unsorted whole RNA taken from tumor, nontumor lung or frozen PBMC. A total of approximately 69 untreated early-stage non-small cell lung cancer patients served as donors. Study-level results: Among blood samples, ubiquitous expanded tumor TCRs appeared more at resection than at follow-up.

Germline CDR1 is SEHNR and CDR2 is FQNEAQ (reference sequence). The V segment lost 3 bases and the J segment 4 bases; nucleotides outside the gene matches: 0. The CDR3 is made up of 15 amino acids. The clonotype originates from a male donor with early-stage non-small cell lung cancer. The chain joins TRBV7-9 to TRBJ2-2, with 12 bases aligning to TRBD2. Specimen: PBMCs, collected at surgery. The chain's CDR3 is CASSLGLAGTGELFF. CDR3 coding DNA: TGTGCCAGCAGCTTGGGACTAGCGGGCACCGGGGAGCTGTTTTTT.